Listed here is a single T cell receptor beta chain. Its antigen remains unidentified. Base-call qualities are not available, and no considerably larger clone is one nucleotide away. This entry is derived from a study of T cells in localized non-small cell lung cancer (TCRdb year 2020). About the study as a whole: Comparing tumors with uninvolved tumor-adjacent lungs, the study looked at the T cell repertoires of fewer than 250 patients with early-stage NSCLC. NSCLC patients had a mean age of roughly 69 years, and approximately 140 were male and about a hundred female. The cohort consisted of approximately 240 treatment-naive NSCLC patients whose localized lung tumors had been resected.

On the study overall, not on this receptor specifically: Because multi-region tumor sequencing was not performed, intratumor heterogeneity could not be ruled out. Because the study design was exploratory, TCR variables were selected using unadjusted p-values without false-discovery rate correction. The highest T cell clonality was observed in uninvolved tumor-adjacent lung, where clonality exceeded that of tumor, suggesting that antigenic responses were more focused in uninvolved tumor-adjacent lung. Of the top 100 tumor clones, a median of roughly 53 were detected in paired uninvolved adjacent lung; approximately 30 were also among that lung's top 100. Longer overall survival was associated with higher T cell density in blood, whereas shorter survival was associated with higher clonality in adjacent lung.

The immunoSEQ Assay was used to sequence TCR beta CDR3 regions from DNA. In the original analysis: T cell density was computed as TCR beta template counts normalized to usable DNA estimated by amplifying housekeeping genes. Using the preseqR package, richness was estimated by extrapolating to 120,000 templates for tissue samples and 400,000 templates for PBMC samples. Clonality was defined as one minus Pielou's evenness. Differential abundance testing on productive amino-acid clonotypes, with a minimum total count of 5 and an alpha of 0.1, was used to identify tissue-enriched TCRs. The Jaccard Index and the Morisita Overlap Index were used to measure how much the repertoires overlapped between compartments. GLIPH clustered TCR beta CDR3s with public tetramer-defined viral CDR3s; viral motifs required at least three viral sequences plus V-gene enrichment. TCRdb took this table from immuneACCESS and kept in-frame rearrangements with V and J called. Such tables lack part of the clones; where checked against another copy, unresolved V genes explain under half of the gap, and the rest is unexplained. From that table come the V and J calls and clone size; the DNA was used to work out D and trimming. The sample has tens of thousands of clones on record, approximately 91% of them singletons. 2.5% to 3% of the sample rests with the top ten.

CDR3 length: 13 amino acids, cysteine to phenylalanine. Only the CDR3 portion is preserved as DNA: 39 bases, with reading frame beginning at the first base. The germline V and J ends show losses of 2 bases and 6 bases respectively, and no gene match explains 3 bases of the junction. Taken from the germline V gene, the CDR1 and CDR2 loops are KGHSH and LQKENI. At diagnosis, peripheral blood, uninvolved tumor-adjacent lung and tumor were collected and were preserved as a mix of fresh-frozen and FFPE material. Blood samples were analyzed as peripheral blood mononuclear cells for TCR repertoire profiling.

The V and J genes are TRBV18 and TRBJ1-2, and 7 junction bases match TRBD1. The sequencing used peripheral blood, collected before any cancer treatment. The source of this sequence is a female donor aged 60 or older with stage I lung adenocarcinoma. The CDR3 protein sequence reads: CASSPETGNGYTF. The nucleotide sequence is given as TGTGCCAGCTCACCAGAGACAGGGAATGGCTACACCTTC.